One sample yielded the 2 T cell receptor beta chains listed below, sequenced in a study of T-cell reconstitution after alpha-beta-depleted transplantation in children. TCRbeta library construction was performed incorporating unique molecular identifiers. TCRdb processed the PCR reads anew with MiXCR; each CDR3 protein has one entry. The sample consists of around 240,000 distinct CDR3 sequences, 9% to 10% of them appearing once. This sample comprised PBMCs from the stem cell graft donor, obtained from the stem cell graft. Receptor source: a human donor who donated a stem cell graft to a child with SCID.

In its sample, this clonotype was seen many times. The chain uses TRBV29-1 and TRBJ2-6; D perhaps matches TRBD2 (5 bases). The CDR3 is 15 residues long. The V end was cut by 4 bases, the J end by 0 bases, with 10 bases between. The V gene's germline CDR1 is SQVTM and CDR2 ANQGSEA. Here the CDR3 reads CSVGRAVSGANVLTF. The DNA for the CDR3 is TGCAGCGTTGGGCGGGCCGTCTCTGGGGCCAACGTCCTGACTTTC.

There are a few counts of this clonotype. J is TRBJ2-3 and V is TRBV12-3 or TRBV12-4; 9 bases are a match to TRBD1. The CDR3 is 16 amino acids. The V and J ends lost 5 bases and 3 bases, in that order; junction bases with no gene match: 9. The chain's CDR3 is CASSLGTGWGTDTQYF. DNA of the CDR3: TGTGCCAGCAGTCTTGGGACAGGGTGGGGGACAGATACGCAGTATTTT.